This T cell receptor (beta chain) was captured in a study of blood T cell repertoires in COVID-19. Turning to the study itself: Acute-phase and convalescent COVID-19 samples originated in the United States, Italy and Spain. T cells, B-cell-depleted T cells, or PBMCs provided the cDNA or gDNA that served as material.

Method: immunoSEQ multiplex PCR; TCRdb's copy keeps in-frame clones and lacks some. Seen here are under 300,000 clones, about 91% observed once, and the top ten hold 0.95% to 1.5%. In terms of age and location, participants ranged from roughly 18 to 100 years and lived in about 25 US areas. Assignments of participants to cohorts depended upon their own reported clinical history. CDR1 is KGHSH, CDR2 LQKENI, per germline. This CDR3 is built from 14 residues. Trimming removed 5 bases at V and 4 bases at J, with 12 bases between. This chain links TRBV18 with TRBJ1-3; D perhaps matches TRBD1 (6 bases). The sequencing sample was made of PBMCs or T cells enriched from blood (not recorded which). The sequence derives from a human donor in a cohort exposed to, infected with or recovered from COVID-19 (not recorded which). The donor label of this sample is uncertain. The CDR3 coding sequence is TGTGCCAGCTCAAAAGACAGGTCCGGAAACACCATATATTTT. Protein product: CASSKDRSGNTIYF.